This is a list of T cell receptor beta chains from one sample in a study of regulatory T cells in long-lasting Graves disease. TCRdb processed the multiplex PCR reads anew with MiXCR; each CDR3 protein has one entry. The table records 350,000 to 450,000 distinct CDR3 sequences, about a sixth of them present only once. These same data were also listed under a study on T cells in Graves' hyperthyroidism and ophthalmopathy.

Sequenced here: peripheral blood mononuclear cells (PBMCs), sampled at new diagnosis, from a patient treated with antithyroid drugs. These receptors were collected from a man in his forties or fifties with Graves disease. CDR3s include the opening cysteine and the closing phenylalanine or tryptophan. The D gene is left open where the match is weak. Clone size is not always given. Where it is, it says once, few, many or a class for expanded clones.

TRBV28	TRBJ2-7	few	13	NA	TGTGCCAGCAGTTCCCCAGGAGCCTACGAGCAGTACTTC	CASSSPGAYEQYF
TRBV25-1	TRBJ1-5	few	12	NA	TGTGCCAGCAACACCGGGAGTCAGCCCCAGCATTTT	CASNTGSQPQHF
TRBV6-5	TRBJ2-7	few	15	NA	TGTGCCAGCAGTTCAGTCCAGGAGCCCTCCTACGAGCAGTACTTC	CASSSVQEPSYEQYF
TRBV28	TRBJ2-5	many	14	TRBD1	TGTGCCAGCACCCTTCGAGGGGGCGTAAAGACCCAGTACTTC	CASTLRGGVKTQYF
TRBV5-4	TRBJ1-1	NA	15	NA	TGTGCCAGCAGCTTGGCCAGGGCACAGGGAACTGAAGCTTTCTTT	CASSLARAQGTEAFF
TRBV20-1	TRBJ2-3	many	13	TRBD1	TGCAGTGCTTCTACGGACAGGGTGGATACGCAGTATTTT	CSASTDRVDTQYF
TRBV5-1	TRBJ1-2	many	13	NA	TGCGCCAGCAGCTTGGATACGGCGAATGGCTACACCTTC	CASSLDTANGYTF
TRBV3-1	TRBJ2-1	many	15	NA	TGTGCCAGCAGCCGAACGGGGGCTACCTACAATGAGCAGTTCTTC	CASSRTGATYNEQFF
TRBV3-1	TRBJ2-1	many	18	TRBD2	TGTGCCAGCAGCCAAGAAGGACTAGCGGGCATACCCTACAATGAGCAGTTCTTC	CASSQEGLAGIPYNEQFF
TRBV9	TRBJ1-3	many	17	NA	TGTGCCAGCAGCCCTTCTCTGGGGGGCAACGCTGGAAACACCATATATTTT	CASSPSLGGNAGNTIYF
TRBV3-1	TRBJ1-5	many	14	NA	TGTGCCAGCAGCCAAGCCGCAAGCAATCAGCCCCAGCATTTT	CASSQAASNQPQHF
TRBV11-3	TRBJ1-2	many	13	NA	TGTGCCAGCAGCCCCAGGACGGGCTATGGCTACACCTTC	CASSPRTGYGYTF
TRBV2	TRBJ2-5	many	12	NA	TGTGCCGGAGGCCTCTCCGCAGAGACCCAGTACTTC	CAGGLSAETQYF
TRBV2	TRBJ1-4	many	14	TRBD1	TGTGCCAGCAGGGACAGGGTTGCTAATGAAAAACTGTTTTTT	CASRDRVANEKLFF
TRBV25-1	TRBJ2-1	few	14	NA	TGTGCCAGTTCGGGTCCCAGCTCCTACAATGAGCAGTTCTTC	CASSGPSSYNEQFF
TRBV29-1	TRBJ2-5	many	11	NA	TGCAGCGTTATAGGGGCAGAGACCCAGTACTTC	CSVIGAETQYF
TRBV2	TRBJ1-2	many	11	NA	TGTGCCAGCAGGGAGACCTATGGCTACACCTTC	CASRETYGYTF
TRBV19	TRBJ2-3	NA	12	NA	TGTGCCTTACCGGCCAACACAGATACGCAGTATTTT	CALPANTDTQYF
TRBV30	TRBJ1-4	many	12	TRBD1	TGTGCCTGGAGATGGGGACAGGGAAAACTGTTTTTT	CAWRWGQGKLFF
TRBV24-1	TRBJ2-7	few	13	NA	TGTGCCACCGCGGCGGGGGCTGCCTACGAGCAGTACTTC	CATAAGAAYEQYF
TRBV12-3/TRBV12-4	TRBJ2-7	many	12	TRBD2	TGTGCCAGCACCCTCGGGGGGGGCGAGCAGTACTTC	CASTLGGGEQYF
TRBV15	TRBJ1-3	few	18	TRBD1	TGTGCCACCAGCAGAGACGGACAGGGGGCACTCTCTGGAAACACCATATATTTT	CATSRDGQGALSGNTIYF
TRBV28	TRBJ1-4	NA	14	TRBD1	TGTGCCAGCGCGGGGGACAGTCTACGGGAAAAACTGTTTTTT	CASAGDSLREKLFF
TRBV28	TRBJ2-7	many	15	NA	TGTGCCAGCAGCACCCCAGGGGGGGGACTCTACGAGCAGTACTTC	CASSTPGGGLYEQYF
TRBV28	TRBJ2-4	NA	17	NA	TGTGCCAGCAGCCTACTCGCGTCAGGTCTAGCCAAAAACATTCAGTACTTC	CASSLLASGLAKNIQYF
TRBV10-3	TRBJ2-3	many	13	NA	TGTGCCATCAGTGAGGAGCTCACAGATACGCAGTATTTT	CAISEELTDTQYF
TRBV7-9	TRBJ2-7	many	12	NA	TGTGCCAGCAGCCCCGCGGACTACGAGCAGTACTTC	CASSPADYEQYF
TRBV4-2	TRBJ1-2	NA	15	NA	TGTGCCAGCAGCCAAGAGATCAGAGGGAACTATGGCTACACCTTC	CASSQEIRGNYGYTF
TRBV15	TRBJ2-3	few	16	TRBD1	TGTGCCACCTCAAAATGGACAGGGGGAAGCGCAGATACGCAGTATTTT	CATSKWTGGSADTQYF